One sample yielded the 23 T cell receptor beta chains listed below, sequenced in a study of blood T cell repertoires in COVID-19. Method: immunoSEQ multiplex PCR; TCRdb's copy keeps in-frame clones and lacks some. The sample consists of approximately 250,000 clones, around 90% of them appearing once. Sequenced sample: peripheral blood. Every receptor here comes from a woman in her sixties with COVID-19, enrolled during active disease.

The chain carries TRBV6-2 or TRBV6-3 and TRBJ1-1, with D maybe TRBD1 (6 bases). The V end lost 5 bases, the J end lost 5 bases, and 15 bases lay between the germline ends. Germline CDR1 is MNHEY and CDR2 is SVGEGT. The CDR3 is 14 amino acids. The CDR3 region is CASSTQGSWTEAFF. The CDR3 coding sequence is TGTGCCAGCAGTACCCAGGGGTCTTGGACTGAAGCTTTCTTT.

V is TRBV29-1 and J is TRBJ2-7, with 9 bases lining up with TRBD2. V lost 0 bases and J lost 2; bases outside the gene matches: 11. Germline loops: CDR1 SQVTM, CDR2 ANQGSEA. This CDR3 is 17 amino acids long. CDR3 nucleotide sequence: TGCAGCGTTGAAGATGAAGCTTTTGGCGGGAGGGCCTACGAGCAGTACTTC. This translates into CSVEDEAFGGRAYEQYF.

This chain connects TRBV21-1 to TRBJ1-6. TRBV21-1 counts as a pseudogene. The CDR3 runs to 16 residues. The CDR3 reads CASTRRAGAQDSPLHF. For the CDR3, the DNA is TGTGCCAGCACGCGACGGGCGGGGGCACAGGATTCACCCCTCCACTTT.

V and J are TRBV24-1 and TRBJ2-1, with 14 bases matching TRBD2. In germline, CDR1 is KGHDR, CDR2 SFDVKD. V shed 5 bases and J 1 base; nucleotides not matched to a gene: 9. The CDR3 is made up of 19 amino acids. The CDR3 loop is CATSGGGTSGSPSYNEQFF. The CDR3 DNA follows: TGTGCCACCAGTGGGGGTGGGACTAGCGGGAGCCCTTCCTACAATGAGCAGTTCTTC.

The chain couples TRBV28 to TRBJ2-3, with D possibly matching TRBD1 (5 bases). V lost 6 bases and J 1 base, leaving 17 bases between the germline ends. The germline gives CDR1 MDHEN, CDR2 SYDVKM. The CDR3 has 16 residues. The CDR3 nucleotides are TGTGCCAGCAGACCTTATAAGGCAGGGCGCACAGATACGCAGTATTTT. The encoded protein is CASRPYKAGRTDTQYF.

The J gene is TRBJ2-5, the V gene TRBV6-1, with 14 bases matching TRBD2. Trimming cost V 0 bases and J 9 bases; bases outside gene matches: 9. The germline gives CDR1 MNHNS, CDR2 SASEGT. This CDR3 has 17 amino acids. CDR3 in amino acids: CASSEARGLAGAAAQYF. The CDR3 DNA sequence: TGTGCCAGCAGTGAAGCGCGGGGACTAGCGGGAGCAGCGGCCCAGTACTTC.

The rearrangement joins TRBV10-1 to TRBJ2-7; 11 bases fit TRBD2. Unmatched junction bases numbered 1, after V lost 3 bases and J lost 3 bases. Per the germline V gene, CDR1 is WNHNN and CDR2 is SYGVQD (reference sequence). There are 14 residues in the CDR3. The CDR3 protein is CASSDGTSGYEQYF. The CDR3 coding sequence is TGCGCCAGCAGTGATGGGACTAGCGGCTACGAGCAGTACTTC.

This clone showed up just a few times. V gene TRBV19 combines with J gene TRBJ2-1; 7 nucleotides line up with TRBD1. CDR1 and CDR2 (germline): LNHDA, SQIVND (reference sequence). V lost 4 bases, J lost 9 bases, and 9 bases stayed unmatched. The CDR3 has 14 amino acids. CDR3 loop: CASSTGQPLVEQFF. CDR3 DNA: TGTGCCAGTAGTACGGGACAGCCCTTGGTTGAGCAGTTCTTC.

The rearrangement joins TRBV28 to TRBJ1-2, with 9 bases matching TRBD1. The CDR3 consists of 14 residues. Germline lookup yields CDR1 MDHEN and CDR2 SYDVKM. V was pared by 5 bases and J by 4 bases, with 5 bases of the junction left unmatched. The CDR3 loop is CASSLLDRGYGYTF. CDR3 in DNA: TGTGCCAGCAGTCTACTGGACAGGGGCTATGGCTACACCTTC.

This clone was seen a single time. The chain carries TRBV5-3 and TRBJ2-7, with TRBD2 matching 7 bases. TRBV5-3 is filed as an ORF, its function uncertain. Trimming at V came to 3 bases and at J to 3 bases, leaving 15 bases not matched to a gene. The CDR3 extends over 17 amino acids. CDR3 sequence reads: CARSCGGEQKEIYEQYF. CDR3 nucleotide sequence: TGTGCCAGAAGCTGTGGGGGGGAACAAAAAGAGATCTACGAGCAGTACTTC.

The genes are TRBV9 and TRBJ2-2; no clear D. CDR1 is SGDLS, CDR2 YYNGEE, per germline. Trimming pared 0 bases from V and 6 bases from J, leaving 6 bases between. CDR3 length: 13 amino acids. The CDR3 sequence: CASSVVESGELFF. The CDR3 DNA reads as TGTGCCAGCAGCGTAGTTGAGTCCGGGGAGCTGTTTTTT.

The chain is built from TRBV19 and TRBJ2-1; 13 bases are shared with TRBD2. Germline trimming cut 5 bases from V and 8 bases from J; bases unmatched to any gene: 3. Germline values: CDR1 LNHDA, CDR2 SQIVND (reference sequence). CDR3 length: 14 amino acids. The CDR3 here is CASSPGLAGDEQFF. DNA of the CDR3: TGTGCCAGTAGTCCCGGACTAGCGGGAGATGAGCAGTTCTTC.

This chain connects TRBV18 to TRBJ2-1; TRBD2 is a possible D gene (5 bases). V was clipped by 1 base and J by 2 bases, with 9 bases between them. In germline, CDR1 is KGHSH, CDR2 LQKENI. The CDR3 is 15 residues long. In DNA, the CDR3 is TGTGCCAGCTCACCACAGCTTAGCGCCTACAATGAGCAGTTCTTC. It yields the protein CASSPQLSAYNEQFF.

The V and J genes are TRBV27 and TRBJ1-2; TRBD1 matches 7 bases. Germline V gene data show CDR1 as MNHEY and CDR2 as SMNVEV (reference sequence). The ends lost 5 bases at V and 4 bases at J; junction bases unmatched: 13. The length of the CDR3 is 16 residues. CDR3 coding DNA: TGTGCCAGCAGTCCTTCGAAGGGGGCGCGTCGCTATGGCTACACCTTC. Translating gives CASSPSKGARRYGYTF.

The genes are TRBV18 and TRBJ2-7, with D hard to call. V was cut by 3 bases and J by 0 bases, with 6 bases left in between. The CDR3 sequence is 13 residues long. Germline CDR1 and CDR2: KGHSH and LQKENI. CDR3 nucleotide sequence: TGTGCCAGCTCACCCTTGAGCTCCTACGAGCAGTACTTC. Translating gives CASSPLSSYEQYF.

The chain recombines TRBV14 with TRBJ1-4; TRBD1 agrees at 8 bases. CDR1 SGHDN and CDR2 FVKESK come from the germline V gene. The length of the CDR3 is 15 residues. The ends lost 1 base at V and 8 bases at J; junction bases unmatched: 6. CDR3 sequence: CASSQGTGFSEKLFF. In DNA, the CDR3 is TGTGCCAGCAGCCAAGGGACAGGGTTTTCGGAAAAACTGTTTTTT.

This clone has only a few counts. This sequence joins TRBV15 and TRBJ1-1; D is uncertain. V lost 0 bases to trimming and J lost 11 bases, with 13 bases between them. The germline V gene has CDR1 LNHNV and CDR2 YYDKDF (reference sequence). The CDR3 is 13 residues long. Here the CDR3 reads CATSRDFGEGAFF. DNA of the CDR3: TGTGCCACCAGCAGAGATTTCGGGGAAGGGGCTTTCTTT.

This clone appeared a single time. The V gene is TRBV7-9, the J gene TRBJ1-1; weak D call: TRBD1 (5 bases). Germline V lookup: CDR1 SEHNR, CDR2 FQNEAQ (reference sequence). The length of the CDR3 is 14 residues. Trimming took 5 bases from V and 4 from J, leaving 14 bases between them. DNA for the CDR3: TGTGCCAGCAGCCCCCCGCAGGGTCGCACTGAAGCTTTCTTT. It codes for CASSPPQGRTEAFF.

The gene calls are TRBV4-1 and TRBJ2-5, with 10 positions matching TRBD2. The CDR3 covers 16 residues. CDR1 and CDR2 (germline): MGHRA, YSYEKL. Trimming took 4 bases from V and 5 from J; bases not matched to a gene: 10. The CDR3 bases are TGCGCCAGCAGCCTCAAACTAGCGGGATTGCTGGAGACCCAGTACTTC. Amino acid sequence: CASSLKLAGLLETQYF.

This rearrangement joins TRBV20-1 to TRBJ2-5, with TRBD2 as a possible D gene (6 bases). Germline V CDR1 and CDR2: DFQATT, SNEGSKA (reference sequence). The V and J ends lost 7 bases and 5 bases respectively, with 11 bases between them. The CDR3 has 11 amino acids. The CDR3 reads CSGGLHETQYF. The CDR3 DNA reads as TGCAGTGGGGGACTCCATGAGACCCAGTACTTC.

The CDR3 spells CSVGSGLNSPLHF. The CDR3, as DNA: TGCAGCGTTGGGTCAGGGTTAAATTCACCCCTCCACTTT. V gene TRBV29-1 combines with J gene TRBJ1-6; maybe TRBD1 (5 bases). The germline V gene encodes CDR1 SQVTM and CDR2 ANQGSEA. This CDR3 region has 13 residues. V was shortened by 4 bases and J by 7 bases, with 11 bases between the two germline ends. Full variable domain (missing parts from reference TRBV29-1 and TRBJ1-6): SAVISQKPSRDICQRGTSLTIQCQVDSQVTMMFWYRQQPGQSLTLIATANQGSEATYESGFVIDKFPISRPNLTFSTLTVSNMSPEDSSIYLCSVGSGLNSPLHFGNGTRLTVT.

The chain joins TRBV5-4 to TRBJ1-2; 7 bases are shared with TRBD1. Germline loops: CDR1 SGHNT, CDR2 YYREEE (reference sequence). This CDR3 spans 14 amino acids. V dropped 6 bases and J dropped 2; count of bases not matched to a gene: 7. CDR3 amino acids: CASNRDRDNYGYTF. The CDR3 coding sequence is TGTGCCAGCAATCGGGACAGAGACAACTATGGCTACACCTTC.

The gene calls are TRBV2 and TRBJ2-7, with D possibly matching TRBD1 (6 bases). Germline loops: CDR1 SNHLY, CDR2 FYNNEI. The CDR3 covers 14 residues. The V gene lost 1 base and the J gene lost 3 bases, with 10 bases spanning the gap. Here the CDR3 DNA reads TGTGCCAGCAGTGAAGGGCAGGGGAACTACGAGCAGTACTTC. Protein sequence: CASSEGQGNYEQYF.